The 29 T cell receptor beta chains below come from one sample, sequenced in a study of memory CD4+ T cells and cytomegalovirus serostatus. Single viable CD3+CD4+CD8-CD45RO+ cells were sorted as the memory CD4+ T cells. Data came from immunoSEQ multiplex PCR; TCRdb stores just in-frame clones and leaves some out. The profile covers 28,000 or so clones, with about 76% appearing a single time and around 0.99% taken by the ten largest. The sequencing input was memory CD4+ T cells from blood. The receptors derive from an adult in good health and CMV-seronegative.

This clone was detected a few times. This chain joins TRBV4-3 and TRBJ2-4; 9 bases fit TRBD2. The CDR3 contains 16 residues. V trimming: 0 bases; J trimming: 7 bases; junction bases outside the gene matches: 7. Germline-derived CDR1 and CDR2 are LGHNA and YSLEER. CDR3 amino acids: CASSQERSLAGNIQYF. The CDR3 coding sequence is TGCGCCAGCAGCCAAGAAAGAAGTCTAGCGGGGAACATTCAGTACTTC.

This chain links TRBV7-2 with TRBJ2-1; D possibly corresponds to TRBD1 (6 bases). In germline, CDR1 is SGHTA, CDR2 FQGNSA. This CDR3 has 12 residues. V lost 3 bases, J lost 12 bases, and 12 bases lay in between. As DNA, the CDR3 is TGTGCCAGCAGCTTTGGTACAGGGATGCAGTTCTTC. Amino acids: CASSFGTGMQFF.

The V and J genes are TRBV7-2 and TRBJ2-7; D possibly uses TRBD1 or TRBD2 (6 bases each). The V gene lost 5 bases and the J gene lost 6 bases, with 23 bases spanning the gap. Germline CDR1 is SGHTA and CDR2 is FQGNSA. The CDR3 spans 16 residues. CDR3 sequence (DNA): TGTGCCAGCAGCCCTCCCTACAGGGCGGGACTCGGCGAGCAGTACTTC. This codes for CASSPPYRAGLGEQYF.

This clone turned up a few times. J is TRBJ1-2 and V is TRBV19, with D possibly matching TRBD1 (5 bases). The ends were cut back, 10 bases at V and 3 bases at J, with 12 bases in the middle. CDR3 size: 12 residues. Germline CDR1 LNHDA, CDR2 SQIVND (reference sequence). The CDR3 DNA is TGTGCCACCACGGGGACTTACTATGGCTACACCTTC. It translates to CATTGTYYGYTF.

The J gene is TRBJ2-3, the V gene TRBV7-2; maybe TRBD1 (6 bases). CDR3 size: 14 residues. Germline V gene data show CDR1 as SGHTA and CDR2 as FQGNSA. Between the trimmed V and J ends, which lost 6 bases and 2 bases, there was a span of 12 bases. CDR3 nucleotide sequence: TGTGCCAGCAGTTCACAGGGTTTCACAGATACGCAGTATTTT. It translates to CASSSQGFTDTQYF.

The CDR3 loop reads CASSKGSHNQPQHF. As DNA, the CDR3 is TGTGCCAGCAGTAAGGGCAGCCACAATCAGCCCCAGCATTTT. The rearrangement joins TRBV6-6 to TRBJ1-5; D gene ambiguous. V gave up 5 bases and J gave up 3 bases, with 11 bases separating them. The CDR3 is 14 amino acids. Germline CDR1 MNHNY, CDR2 SVGAGI (reference sequence).

The chain uses TRBV19 and TRBJ1-2, with 12 bases that match TRBD1. The CDR3 length is 15 residues. The germline V gene encodes CDR1 LNHDA and CDR2 SQIVND (reference sequence). V was clipped by 7 bases and J by 7 bases; unmatched bases: 10. The DNA for the CDR3 is TGTGCCAGTACCAGACATGGGACAGGGGGCTTTGGCTACACCTTC. Its translation: CASTRHGTGGFGYTF.

The chain uses TRBV7-2 and TRBJ1-4; D perhaps matches TRBD1 (5 bases). CDR1 SGHTA and CDR2 FQGNSA come from the germline V gene. The CDR3 runs 15 residues. V lost 2 bases and J 2 bases, leaving 9 bases between the germline ends. The CDR3 nucleotides are TGTGCCAGCAGCTTACAGGGAAGGACTAATGAAAAACTGTTTTTT. Translation gives CASSLQGRTNEKLFF.

The count of this clone is one. The rearrangement uses TRBV6-6 and TRBJ2-3; D remains unclear. Germline assignment: CDR1 MNHNY and CDR2 SVGAGI (reference sequence). V lost 2 bases and J lost 4, with 13 bases in between. The CDR3 length is 15 residues. CDR3 region: CASSYDNGVADTQYF. The CDR3 DNA follows: TGTGCCAGCAGTTACGATAATGGGGTCGCAGATACGCAGTATTTT.

This rearrangement joins TRBV28 to TRBJ1-2; no firm D call. V was clipped by 7 bases and J by 8 bases, with 23 bases between them. The CDR3 covers 15 residues. CDR1 is MDHEN, CDR2 SYDVKM, per germline. The CDR3 protein is CASTFSGVAVVGYTF. The CDR3 nucleotides are TGTGCCAGCACCTTTAGCGGGGTGGCAGTAGTGGGCTACACCTTC.

This rearrangement joins TRBV25-1 to TRBJ1-2; D call uncertain. The CDR3 consists of 13 residues. V dropped 2 bases and J dropped 6 bases, with 10 bases sitting between them. Germline CDR1 is MGHDK and CDR2 is SYGVNS. CDR3 in amino acids: CASSERFEDGYTF. The CDR3 DNA sequence: TGTGCCAGCAGTGAAAGGTTCGAGGATGGCTACACCTTC.

A note on this clone: At one of its ends the junction is not consistent with the germline gene, which may arise from a read error. The V and J genes are TRBV19 and TRBJ2-7; 10 bases line up with TRBD2. The CDR3 contains 18 residues. Germline CDR1 reads LNHDA; CDR2 reads SQIVND (reference sequence). CDR3 amino acids: CASPAPSGSVRITTSGDF. The CDR3 coding sequence is TGTGCCTCCCCGGCACCTAGCGGGAGCGTTAGGATAACTACGAGCGGTGACTTC. Variable domain in full (rest from reference TRBV19 and TRBJ2-7): DGGITQSPKYLFRKEGQNVTLSCEQNLNHDAMYWYRQDPGQGLRLIYYSQIVNDFQKGDIAEGYSVSREKKESFPLTVTSAQKNPTAFYLCASPAPSGSVRITTSGDFGPGTRLTVT.

V gene TRBV6-5 combines with J gene TRBJ1-4, with 7 bases lining up with TRBD1. CDR3 length: 15 residues. The germline CDR1 and CDR2 sequences are MNHEY and SVGAGI. V was clipped by 6 bases and J by 3 bases; unmatched bases: 7. The CDR3 region is CASSRDSLANEKLFF. The CDR3 DNA reads TGTGCCAGCAGCCGGGACAGCCTAGCTAATGAAAAACTGTTTTTT.

This clone appeared once. The chain joins TRBV5-5 to TRBJ1-2; weak D call: TRBD1 (6 bases). CDR1 and CDR2 (germline): SGHKS, YYEKEE (reference sequence). The CDR3 has 15 amino acids. V lost 1 base, J lost 5 bases, and 15 bases lay in between. CDR3 loop: CASSLTDRNPYGYTF. For the CDR3, the DNA is TGTGCCAGCAGCTTGACTGACAGGAACCCTTATGGCTACACCTTC.

The chain couples TRBV30 to TRBJ1-2, with D possibly matching TRBD1 (5 bases). Between the trimmed V and J ends, which lost 2 bases and 2 bases, there was a span of 9 bases. The CDR3 covers 13 residues. Germline V gene data show CDR1 as GTSNPN and CDR2 as SVGIG (reference sequence). The CDR3 region has the DNA TGTGCCTGGAGTCCGGGGACCAACTATGGCTACACCTTC. Its translation is CAWSPGTNYGYTF.

The chain recombines TRBV19 with TRBJ2-2; D may correspond to TRBD1 or TRBD2 (5 bases each). The CDR3 totals 15 residues. V lost 7 bases and J lost 5, with 17 bases in between. Per germline, CDR1 LNHDA and CDR2 SQIVND (reference sequence). CDR3 loop: CASTTGLAWTGELFF. The CDR3 bases are TGTGCCAGTACTACGGGGCTAGCTTGGACCGGGGAGCTGTTTTTT.

In this sample, this clone turned up once. The V gene is TRBV11-3, the J gene TRBJ2-3, with 8 bases matching TRBD2. This CDR3 region has 16 residues. V was pared by 1 base and J by 2 bases, with 5 bases of the junction left unmatched. Germline CDR1 is SGHNT and CDR2 is YENEEA. DNA for the CDR3: TGTGCCAGCAGCTTAGGTGGCGGGGGGACCACAGATACGCAGTATTTT. Amino acid sequence: CASSLGGGGTTDTQYF.

The V gene is TRBV14, the J gene TRBJ2-1, with TRBD2 identical over 8 bases. The CDR3 extends over 15 amino acids. Trimming at V came to 4 bases and at J to 10 bases, leaving 12 bases not matched to a gene. Germline CDR1 SGHDN, CDR2 FVKESK. The DNA of the CDR3 is TGTGCCAGCAGCCGACTCCCAGCGGGAGTAGGAGAGCAGTTCTTC. Its translation: CASSRLPAGVGEQFF. Combining the CDR3 with reference TRBV14 and TRBJ2-1 gives the whole variable domain EAGVTQFPSHSVIEKGQTVTLRCDPISGHDNLYWYRRVMGKEIKFLLHFVKESKQDESGMPNNRFLAERTGGTYSTLKVQPAELEDSGVYFCASSRLPAGVGEQFFGPGTRLTVL.

The chain joins TRBV30 to TRBJ1-6, with D possibly being TRBD1 (6 bases). The V gene lost 4 bases and the J gene lost 3 bases, with 22 bases spanning the gap. In germline, CDR1 is GTSNPN, CDR2 SVGIG (reference sequence). The CDR3 is 18 residues long. CDR3 sequence (DNA): TGTGCCTGGAATCCCCCGGTCGGGGGCCGGTTCTATAATTCACCCCTCCACTTT. Translated: CAWNPPVGGRFYNSPLHF.

The chain is built from TRBV18 and TRBJ1-2; 8 nucleotides match TRBD1. V gave up 5 bases and J gave up 5 bases; unmatched junction bases: 4. This CDR3 is 13 amino acids long. The germline gives CDR1 KGHSH, CDR2 LQKENI. The CDR3: CASSADREYGYTF. The CDR3 DNA reads as TGTGCCAGCTCAGCGGACAGGGAATATGGCTACACCTTC.

The genes are TRBV4-3 and TRBJ1-1; unclear D gene. Per the germline V gene, CDR1 is LGHNA and CDR2 is YSLEER. This CDR3 region has 14 residues. V lost 3 bases and J lost 0, with 8 bases in between. The CDR3 DNA sequence: TGCGCCAGCAGCCAGGACGCCCTGAACACTGAAGCTTTCTTT. It translates to CASSQDALNTEAFF.

V gene TRBV9 combines with J gene TRBJ2-3; D not certain. Trimming took off 0 bases at V and 5 bases at J, with 1 base between the two ends. There are 11 residues in the CDR3. Per germline, CDR1 SGDLS and CDR2 YYNGEE. This CDR3 reads CASSVGDTQYF. The DNA for the CDR3 is TGTGCCAGCAGCGTAGGAGATACGCAGTATTTT.

V and J are TRBV14 and TRBJ1-3; D is unresolved. V was shortened by 2 bases and J by 0 bases, with 14 bases between the two germline ends. This CDR3 comprises 17 residues. Germline CDR1 is SGHDN and CDR2 is FVKESK. The CDR3 protein is CASSQFVDYYSGNTIYF. The CDR3 region has the DNA TGTGCCAGCAGCCAATTTGTTGATTACTACTCTGGAAACACCATATATTTT.

The V and J genes are TRBV6-5 and TRBJ1-3; D gene unclear. CDR1 is MNHEY and CDR2 is SVGAGI in the germline V gene. V shed 2 bases and J shed 4 bases, with 12 bases lying between them. CDR3 length equals 15 residues. The CDR3, as DNA: TGTGCCAGCAGTTACAGTAGGACTTCAGGAAACACCATATATTTT. This codes for CASSYSRTSGNTIYF.

The CDR3 sequence is CASSALAGGDGELFF. DNA for the CDR3: TGCGCCAGCAGCGCACTAGCGGGAGGGGACGGGGAGCTGTTTTTT. The chain couples TRBV5-1 to TRBJ2-2; TRBD2 matches at 13 bases. The CDR3 has 15 residues. In germline, CDR1 is SGHRS, CDR2 YFSETQ. The V and J ends lost 4 bases and 7 bases, in that order; junction bases with no gene match: 4.

The rearrangement joins TRBV10-1 to TRBJ2-7; 11 bases are shared with TRBD1. CDR3 length: 15 residues. Germline V lookup: CDR1 WNHNN, CDR2 SYGVQD (reference sequence). V was clipped by 3 bases and J by 3 bases; unmatched bases: 4. This chain's CDR3 is CASSEGGTGGYEQYF. The CDR3 DNA sequence: TGCGCCAGCAGTGAAGGGGGGACAGGGGGCTACGAGCAGTACTTC.

This sequence joins TRBV13 and TRBJ2-2; the D gene is possibly TRBD1 (5 bases). This CDR3 region has 14 residues. The germline V and J ends were trimmed by 7 bases and 6 bases, with 15 bases remaining between them. The germline CDR1 and CDR2 sequences are PRHDT and FYEKMQ (reference sequence). The CDR3 nucleotides are TGTGCCAGCACCCGACAGATCCGGGCCGGGGAGCTGTTTTTT. This sequence encodes CASTRQIRAGELFF.

This chain uses TRBV19 with TRBJ2-1, with TRBD2 identical over 11 bases. The V segment lost 10 bases and the J segment 4 bases; nucleotides outside the gene matches: 6. The CDR3 totals 14 residues. The germline gives CDR1 LNHDA, CDR2 SQIVND (reference sequence). The CDR3 sequence is CATPGLAVYNEQFF. The DNA of the CDR3 is TGTGCCACCCCGGGACTAGCGGTATACAATGAGCAGTTCTTC.

The genes are TRBV6-5 and TRBJ2-7, with a weak D call TRBD1 (8 bases). The CDR3 covers 15 residues. The V and J ends lost 6 bases and 0 bases respectively, with 15 bases between them. Germline CDR1 is MNHEY and CDR2 is SVGAGI. CDR3 sequence: CASRHRGGSSYEQYF. Here the CDR3 DNA reads TGTGCCAGCAGACACAGGGGGGGGAGCTCCTACGAGCAGTACTTC.